One sample yielded the 30 T cell receptor beta chains listed below, sequenced in a study of shared clonotypes between healthy human individuals. Clones were sequenced by immunoSEQ multiplex PCR, and TCRdb holds only the in-frame ones, with some missing. Of some 350,000 clones in the sample, under 80% were seen once. Sequencing used memory CD4+ T cells sorted from blood. As for subset: CD45RA-negative fraction. These receptors were obtained from a man aged 25-40 years in good health.

This rearrangement joins TRBV7-8 to TRBJ2-7; 9 nucleotides align to TRBD1. Germline CDR1 and CDR2: SGHVS and FQNEAQ. This CDR3 comprises 14 residues. V was clipped by 4 bases and J by 2 bases; unmatched bases: 3. In nucleotides, the CDR3 is TGTGCCAGCAGCTCACAGGGGGCCACCTACGAGCAGTACTTC. Amino acid sequence: CASSSQGATYEQYF. Supplemented by reference TRBV7-8 and TRBJ2-7, the full variable domain reads GAGVSQSPRYKVAKRGQDVALRCDPISGHVSLFWYQQALGQGPEFLTYFQNEAQLDKSGLPSDRFFAERPEGSVSTLKIQRTQQEDSAVYLCASSSQGATYEQYFGPGTRLTVT.

In this sample, this clone turned up once. The chain couples TRBV30 to TRBJ1-1; D not certain. Germline V CDR1 and CDR2: GTSNPN, SVGIG (reference sequence). Trimming removed 4 bases at V and 7 bases at J, with 10 bases between. The CDR3 has 11 amino acids. The CDR3 loop reads CAWNSDREAFF. The CDR3 DNA reads TGTGCCTGGAACTCGGACCGTGAAGCTTTCTTT.

The rearrangement uses TRBV28 and TRBJ1-1; no definite D call. Looked up from germline, CDR1 is MDHEN and CDR2 is SYDVKM. The V and J ends lost 7 bases and 1 base respectively, with 10 bases between them. The CDR3 is 13 residues long. The CDR3 is CASTISTNTEAFF. Written as DNA, the CDR3 is TGTGCCAGCACCATCTCCACGAACACTGAAGCTTTCTTT.

The rearrangement uses TRBV30 and TRBJ1-3; no clear D gene. The V gene lost 4 bases and the J gene lost 7 bases, with 20 bases spanning the gap. Germline V lookup: CDR1 GTSNPN, CDR2 SVGIG (reference sequence). CDR3 length equals 15 residues. CDR3 sequence: CAWKIGRSTLNTIYF. CDR3 sequence (DNA): TGTGCCTGGAAGATCGGGAGAAGCACTTTGAACACCATATATTTT.

The chain has TRBV19 and TRBJ1-2, with D maybe TRBD1 (5 bases). CDR1 and CDR2 (germline): LNHDA, SQIVND (reference sequence). There are 14 residues in the CDR3. Trimming left V 3 bases short and J 6 bases short, with 14 bases between. Here the CDR3 reads CASSIRTTADGYTF. In DNA form, the CDR3 reads TGTGCCAGTAGTATTAGGACAACAGCTGATGGCTACACCTTC.

This clone was detected once. V usage is TRBV9 and J usage is TRBJ2-4; D is undetermined. Germline assignment: CDR1 SGDLS and CDR2 YYNGEE. The CDR3 is made up of 15 amino acids. Trimming took off 4 bases at V and 4 bases at J, with 15 bases between the two ends. CDR3 nucleotides: TGTGCCAGCAGCTATCGACCAGAACTAAAAAACATTCAGTACTTC. Translated: CASSYRPELKNIQYF. Variable domain in full (rest from reference TRBV9 and TRBJ2-4): DSGVTQTPKHLITATGQRVTLRCSPRSGDLSVYWYQQSLDQGLQFLIQYYNGEERAKGNILERFSAQQFPDLHSELNLSSLELGDSALYFCASSYRPELKNIQYFGAGTRLSVL.

This sequence joins TRBV9 and TRBJ2-7; TRBD1 matches at 7 bases. Germline values: CDR1 SGDLS, CDR2 YYNGEE. V lost 6 bases and J lost 3; bases outside the gene matches: 6. The CDR3 length is 13 residues. The CDR3, as DNA: TGTGCCAGCAACCGACAGGGCCTCTACGAGCAGTACTTC. Its translation is CASNRQGLYEQYF.

Only one count was recorded for this clone. The chain has TRBV5-4 and TRBJ2-2, with 8 bases fitting TRBD1. Germline V CDR1 and CDR2: SGHNT, YYREEE (reference sequence). The CDR3 runs to 16 residues. With 0 bases clipped from V and 3 bases from J, the junction kept 4 bases outside the gene matches. CDR3 sequence (DNA): TGTGCCAGCAGCTTGGCCCCGGGACAGGACACCGGGGAGCTGTTTTTT. Its protein is CASSLAPGQDTGELFF.

The chain carries TRBV6-6 and TRBJ1-1; D gene unclear. Germline loops: CDR1 MNHNY, CDR2 SVGAGI (reference sequence). Trimming stripped 2 bases from V and 5 bases from J, with 12 bases between. The CDR3 spans 14 residues. The CDR3 nucleotides read TGTGCCAGCAGTTACACGACGGGTGGGACTGAAGCTTTCTTT. It specifies CASSYTTGGTEAFF.

This chain links TRBV18 with TRBJ2-3; D is possibly TRBD2 (5 bases). The CDR3 runs to 13 residues. Trimming stripped 6 bases from V and 6 bases from J, with 13 bases between. CDR1 and CDR2 (germline): KGHSH, LQKENI. The CDR3 DNA sequence: TGTGCCAGCTCCCCGGGAAACGCGGATACGCAGTATTTT. This encodes CASSPGNADTQYF.

The chain employs TRBV27 and TRBJ1-1; possible D gene TRBD1, 5 bases. V lost 5 bases and J lost 4, with 17 bases in between. The CDR3 length is 15 residues. Germline loops: CDR1 MNHEY, CDR2 SMNVEV (reference sequence). The chain's CDR3 is CASSPRYGGGTEAFF. The CDR3, as DNA: TGTGCCAGCAGTCCCCGTTATGGGGGGGGCACTGAAGCTTTCTTT.

The V call is TRBV19, the J call TRBJ2-3, with 10 bases matching TRBD1. This CDR3 comprises 18 residues. The germline V gene encodes CDR1 LNHDA and CDR2 SQIVND (reference sequence). Trimming cost V 1 base and J 2 bases; bases outside gene matches: 9. The CDR3 DNA reads as TGTGCCAGTAGTATAGTCCACCCGGGACAGGGGAACACAGATACGCAGTATTTT. Translation: CASSIVHPGQGNTDTQYF.

DNA of the CDR3: TGTGCCAGCAGTGAGACCCGCCTTGGGGCGGGGGCCACCGGGGAGCTGTTTTTT. Protein: CASSETRLGAGATGELFF. V usage is TRBV2 and J usage is TRBJ2-2, with a tentative D call TRBD2 (7 bases). Deletions cut 3 bases from V and 4 bases from J, with 21 bases between. The CDR3 covers 18 residues. In germline, CDR1 is SNHLY, CDR2 FYNNEI.

The chain recombines TRBV7-2 with TRBJ1-5; no clear D gene. This CDR3 contains 15 residues. The germline V and J ends were trimmed by 7 bases and 3 bases, with 16 bases remaining between them. Per the germline V gene, CDR1 is SGHTA and CDR2 is FQGNSA. CDR3 loop: CASTRTANDNQPQHF. The CDR3 coding sequence is TGTGCCAGCACCAGGACGGCGAACGACAATCAGCCCCAGCATTTT.

CDR3 loop: CAWPRKRVGQPQHF. The DNA for the CDR3 is TGTGCCTGGCCCCGGAAGAGGGTCGGACAGCCCCAGCATTTT. This chain uses TRBV30 with TRBJ1-5; D is unclear. Germline lookup yields CDR1 GTSNPN and CDR2 SVGIG (reference sequence). The CDR3 has 14 amino acids. The V gene lost 5 bases and the J gene lost 7 bases, with 18 bases spanning the gap. Looking up the rest from reference TRBV30 and TRBJ1-5 gives the full variable domain: SQTIHQWPATLVQPVGSPLSLECTVEGTSNPNLYWYRQAAGRGLQLLFYSVGIGQISSEVPQNLSASRPQDRQFILSSKKLLLSDSGFYLCAWPRKRVGQPQHFGDGTRLSIL.

The gene calls are TRBV7-9 and TRBJ2-7; 13 bases are a match to TRBD2. This CDR3 comprises 18 residues. Germline V lookup: CDR1 SEHNR, CDR2 FQNEAQ (reference sequence). The trim removed 5 bases at V and 0 bases at J, leaving 10 bases unmatched. The CDR3 nucleotides are TGTGCCAGCAGCCGGGGACTAGCGGGGTTCCGAAGCTCCTACGAGCAGTACTTC. Its translation is CASSRGLAGFRSSYEQYF.

V is TRBV18 and J is TRBJ1-1; D unresolved. The CDR3 covers 11 residues. In germline, CDR1 is KGHSH, CDR2 LQKENI. V was clipped by 5 bases and J by 2 bases, with 3 bases between them. The CDR3 bases are TGTGCCAGCTCAATTAACACTGAAGCTTTCTTT. This sequence encodes CASSINTEAFF.

V gene TRBV27 combines with J gene TRBJ2-1, with 7 nucleotides matching TRBD2. The V gene end was trimmed by 8 bases and the J gene end by 7 bases; junction bases not matched to a gene: 17. CDR1 is MNHEY, CDR2 SMNVEV, per germline (reference sequence). The CDR3 sequence is 16 residues long. CDR3 DNA: TGTGCCAGCTCCCCTGTGGGGGAGGGCGGGAGAAATGAGCAGTTCTTC. Translation: CASSPVGEGGRNEQFF.

The chain employs TRBV29-1 and TRBJ2-4; the D gene is possibly TRBD2 (5 bases). Trimming shortened V by 5 bases and J by 9 bases, and 14 bases separated the two germline ends. The CDR3 covers 12 residues. Germline V gene sequence: CDR1 SQVTM, CDR2 ANQGSEA. The CDR3 DNA follows: TGCAGCGTTACGGATTTTGGGAGCATTCAGTACTTC. Its translation: CSVTDFGSIQYF.

J is TRBJ2-3 and V is TRBV6-1; 16 bases are a match to TRBD2. With V trimmed by 0 bases and J by 11 bases, 2 bases remained unmatched. This CDR3 is 15 amino acids long. Germline CDR1 reads MNHNS; CDR2 reads SASEGT. CDR3 DNA sequence: TGTGCCAGCAGTGAAGCGGGACTAGCGGGAGGGGGGCAGTATTTT. It yields the protein CASSEAGLAGGGQYF.

This chain connects TRBV9 to TRBJ2-1, with 13 bases matching TRBD2. V shed 6 bases, J shed 8 bases, and the junction held 8 bases outside the gene matches. Germline CDR1 and CDR2: SGDLS and YYNGEE. The CDR3 is 15 amino acids. CDR3 DNA: TGTGCCAGCACCTTTGGACTAGCGGGAGAATATGAGCAGTTCTTC. As protein: CASTFGLAGEYEQFF.

The rearrangement links TRBV5-6 to TRBJ1-2, with a tentative D call TRBD1 (5 bases). Germline CDR1 and CDR2: SGHDT and YYEEEE. Trimming shortened V by 0 bases and J by 2 bases, and 8 bases separated the two germline ends. CDR3 size: 14 residues. The CDR3 sequence is CASSLVGGNYGYTF. The CDR3 nucleotides read TGTGCCAGCAGCTTGGTCGGGGGAAACTATGGCTACACCTTC.

This clone was seen more than once but under ten times. The chain has TRBV7-2 and TRBJ2-7; 7 nucleotides line up with TRBD1. This CDR3 has 15 residues. V dropped 5 bases and J dropped 8; count of bases not matched to a gene: 15. Per germline, CDR1 SGHTA and CDR2 FQGNSA. CDR3: CASSMAGTAYPKQYF. CDR3 in DNA: TGTGCCAGCAGCATGGCCGGGACAGCGTACCCAAAGCAGTACTTC.

This chain connects TRBV27 to TRBJ2-4; 12 bases match TRBD1. The germline V gene has CDR1 MNHEY and CDR2 SMNVEV (reference sequence). The CDR3 has 18 amino acids. V was clipped by 6 bases and J by 8 bases; unmatched bases: 17. The CDR3 nucleotides read TGTGCCAGCAGCAACGACAGAGCCGGGACAGGGGGCTTTGACATTCAGTACTTC. The encoded protein is CASSNDRAGTGGFDIQYF.

The chain combines TRBV18 with TRBJ2-3, with 7 bases identical to TRBD1. The germline CDR1 and CDR2 sequences are KGHSH and LQKENI. J gave up 7 bases and V 0 bases, and 13 bases lay outside the gene matches. This CDR3 has 17 amino acids. The CDR3 is CASSPPTNRGLSNTQYF. DNA of the CDR3: TGTGCCAGCTCACCACCGACAAACAGGGGATTAAGTAATACGCAGTATTTT.

The table lists this clone with many counts. The rearrangement joins TRBV27 to TRBJ2-3; 12 nucleotides match TRBD2. The V gene end was trimmed by 6 bases and the J gene end by 5 bases; junction bases not matched to a gene: 18. CDR3 length: 19 residues. Germline lookup yields CDR1 MNHEY and CDR2 SMNVEV (reference sequence). The CDR3 bases are TGTGCCAGCAGCCAAAGACTAGCGGGGGCCCGTGCCGCAAGAGATACGCAGTATTTT. This encodes CASSQRLAGARAARDTQYF.

The rearrangement joins TRBV19 to TRBJ1-5; D gene unclear. CDR3 length: 12 residues. Germline V gene sequence: CDR1 LNHDA, CDR2 SQIVND (reference sequence). V shed 6 bases and J shed 3 bases, with 6 bases lying between them. Here the CDR3 DNA reads TGTGCCAGTAGGGGTAACAATCAGCCCCAGCATTTT. Translation: CASRGNNQPQHF.

The J gene is TRBJ2-5, the V gene TRBV2, with D possibly TRBD1 on 6 matching bases. Germline assignment: CDR1 SNHLY and CDR2 FYNNEI. The V end was cut by 7 bases, the J end by 3 bases, with 9 bases between. This CDR3 contains 12 residues. CDR3 in DNA: TGTGCCAGCAAGGGGGATGAAGAGACCCAGTACTTC. It yields the protein CASKGDEETQYF.

CDR3 in amino acids: CASSDLSHGYTF. CDR3 DNA: TGTGCCAGCAGTGACCTCAGCCATGGCTACACCTTC. The chain couples TRBV2 to TRBJ1-2; D is unresolved. CDR1 SNHLY and CDR2 FYNNEI come from the germline V gene. The germline V and J ends were trimmed by 3 bases and 6 bases, with 8 bases remaining between them. This CDR3 has 12 amino acids. The full variable domain, rest sourced from reference TRBV2 and TRBJ1-2, is EPEVTQTPSHQVTQMGQEVILRCVPISNHLYFYWYRQILGQKVEFLVSFYNNEISEKSEIFDDQFSVERPDGSNFTLKIRSTKLEDSAMYFCASSDLSHGYTFGSGTRLTVV.

The rearrangement links TRBV7-8 to TRBJ1-5; the D is unclear. Germline assignment: CDR1 SGHVS and CDR2 FQNEAQ. The CDR3 is made up of 14 amino acids. The ends were cut back, 6 bases at V and 1 base at J, with 10 bases in the middle. The CDR3 spells CASSHHGSNQPQHF. In DNA, the CDR3 is TGTGCCAGCAGTCACCACGGGAGCAATCAGCCCCAGCATTTT.